Below, 15 T cell receptor beta chains from the same sample are listed, as sequenced in a study of molecular identifiers for immune sequencing clone quantification. MiXCR was run by TCRdb on the PCR reads, yielding one entry per CDR3 protein. The table records 400,000 to 600,000 distinct CDR3 sequences, roughly 26% of them present only once. Specimen: naive CD8+ T cells from blood, with Jurkat cell RNA spiked in. Described subset: FACS-sorted CD8+CD4-CCR7+CD45RA+ naive T cells. The receptors were sampled from a human donor in good health. Some libraries in this study had Jurkat cell RNA spiked in.

A note on this clonotype: It may be a read error: a sequence one base away is much more abundant. The rearrangement joins TRBV30 to TRBJ2-5; D perhaps matches TRBD1 (6 bases). The CDR3 length is 14 residues. In germline, CDR1 is GTSNPN, CDR2 SVGIG (reference sequence). The ends were cut back, 7 bases at V and 1 base at J, with 16 bases in the middle. DNA for the CDR3: TGTGCCTCGAGCTCAGACAGGAGCCAAGAGACCCAGTACTTC. It codes for CASSSDRSQETQYF.

The CDR3 sequence: CASTPAPNYGYTF. Here the CDR3 DNA reads TGTGCCAGTACGCCGGCGCCTAACTATGGCTACACCTTC. This chain uses TRBV19 with TRBJ1-2; D gene unclear. Germline CDR1 is LNHDA and CDR2 is SQIVND (reference sequence). CDR3 size: 13 residues. V was cut by 7 bases and J by 0 bases, with 9 bases left in between.

As concerns this clonotype: A much larger clone is a single base away; this may be a read error. V and J are TRBV7-9 and TRBJ2-3; D might be TRBD2 (5 bases). Germline V gives CDR1 SEHNR, CDR2 FQNEAQ (reference sequence). The CDR3 contains 16 residues. The CDR3 bases are TGTACCAGCAGCTTCTTCGGGCTAGCCAGCACAGATACGCAGTATTTT. It specifies CTSSFFGLASTDTQYF.

This clonotype was recorded at least ten times. The chain joins TRBV7-9 to TRBJ2-7; no clear D gene. The V end was cut by 5 bases, the J end by 9 bases, with 8 bases between. Germline CDR1 SEHNR, CDR2 FQNEAQ (reference sequence). CDR3 length: 10 residues. CDR3 sequence reads: CASSPLGQYF. The CDR3 DNA is TGTGCCAGCAGCCCCCTAGGGCAGTACTTC.

As for this clonotype: Given a much more abundant clone one base away, this may be a read error. This chain connects TRBV27 to TRBJ1-2; D is unclear. Germline lookup yields CDR1 MNHEY and CDR2 SMNVEV (reference sequence). This CDR3 region has 13 residues. The CDR3: CASSLSQLYAYTF. The CDR3 nucleotides read TGTGCCAGCAGTCTCTCACAGCTCTATGCCTACACCTTC.

As regards this clonotype: A much larger clone differs by one base, so this may be a read error. The chain employs TRBV4-3 and TRBJ1-1; D uncertain. The germline V and J ends were trimmed by 4 bases and 1 base, with 13 bases remaining between them. Germline CDR1 reads LGHNA; CDR2 reads YSLEER. There are 15 residues in the CDR3. CDR3: CASSRDQAGNTEAFF. The CDR3 DNA sequence: TGCGCCAGCAGCCGAGATCAGGCAGGGAACACTGAAGCTTTCTTT.

The sample holds many counts of this clonotype. The chain employs TRBV29-1 and TRBJ2-2, with D tentatively TRBD1 (6 bases). Germline CDR1 reads SQVTM; CDR2 reads ANQGSEA. The CDR3 covers 13 residues. The V end lost 4 bases, the J end lost 5 bases, and 11 bases lay between the germline ends. The CDR3 sequence is CSVAGVLTGELFF. The CDR3 bases are TGCAGCGTTGCAGGGGTTTTGACCGGGGAGCTGTTTTTT.

This clonotype has a handful of counts. The chain uses TRBV28 and TRBJ2-7; a possible D gene is TRBD1 (6 bases). Per germline, CDR1 MDHEN and CDR2 SYDVKM. The CDR3 covers 14 residues. The ends were cut back, 2 bases at V and 2 bases at J, with 10 bases in the middle. In DNA form, the CDR3 reads TGTGCCAGCAGTTTAAGGGGGATCACCTACGAGCAGTACTTC. Protein: CASSLRGITYEQYF.

The chain employs TRBV7-3 and TRBJ2-5; 13 nucleotides agree with TRBD2. Trimming took 3 bases from V and 3 from J; bases not matched to a gene: 1. The germline V gene has CDR1 SGHTA and CDR2 FQGTGA. The length of the CDR3 is 15 residues. The DNA for the CDR3 is TGTGCCAGCAGCTTTGGGACTAGCGGGAAAGAGACCCAGTACTTC. This gives the protein CASSFGTSGKETQYF.

The chain couples TRBV9 to TRBJ2-2; D possibly uses TRBD1 or TRBD2 (5 bases each). From germline, CDR1 is SGDLS and CDR2 YYNGEE. V was trimmed by 3 bases and J by 1 base, leaving 10 bases between them. This CDR3 contains 15 residues. The chain's CDR3 is CASSEGRLNTGELFF. The CDR3 coding sequence is TGTGCCAGCAGCGAGGGACGGCTGAACACCGGGGAGCTGTTTTTT.

This clonotype was detected only a few times. V gene TRBV11-2 combines with J gene TRBJ1-2, with no clear D. Germline V gene lookup returns CDR1 SGHAT and CDR2 FQNNGV. This CDR3 region has 15 residues. The V and J ends lost 5 bases and 0 bases respectively, with 13 bases between them. CDR3 coding DNA: TGTGCCAGCAGCACCTACAAGAAAGCTAACTATGGCTACACCTTC. This sequence encodes CASSTYKKANYGYTF.

CDR3 residues: CASSTPSLNTGELFF. The CDR3, as DNA: TGTGCCAGCAGTACCCCCAGCCTGAACACCGGGGAGCTGTTTTTT. The J gene is TRBJ2-2, the V gene TRBV7-9; no reliable D call. This CDR3 region has 15 residues. V lost 6 bases and J lost 1, with 12 bases in between. The V gene's germline CDR1 is SEHNR and CDR2 FQNEAQ (reference sequence).

With respect to this clonotype: A much larger clone differs by one base, so this may be a read error. The chain joins TRBV25-1 to TRBJ1-5; D remains unclear. The CDR3 totals 14 residues. CDR1 and CDR2 (germline): MGHDK, SYGVNS. CDR3 sequence (DNA): TGTGCCACCGGTCCGCGGCACGAGAATCCGCCCCAGCATTTT. Protein: CATGPRHENPPQHF.

This chain joins TRBV4-1 and TRBJ1-6; D not certain. The ends were cut back, 3 bases at V and 6 bases at J, with 12 bases in the middle. Germline lookup yields CDR1 MGHRA and CDR2 YSYEKL. This CDR3 has 15 amino acids. CDR3 DNA sequence: TGCGCCAGCAGCCATGCCCCCACTGGTAATTCACCCCTCCACTTT. This translates into CASSHAPTGNSPLHF.

This chain connects TRBV6-5 to TRBJ2-1, with 7 bases identical to TRBD2. Trimming cost V 0 bases and J 7 bases; bases outside gene matches: 9. This CDR3 spans 16 amino acids. Per germline, CDR1 MNHEY and CDR2 SVGAGI. The CDR3: CASSYSSGNLGNEQFF. In DNA form, the CDR3 reads TGTGCCAGCAGTTACTCGAGCGGGAACCTTGGGAATGAGCAGTTCTTC.